One and the same sample provided the 8 T cell receptor beta chains below, sequenced in a study of cytomegalovirus exposure and HLA in healthy donors (dated by TCRdb to the late 2010s). The library was prepared using the immunoSEQ multiplex PCR assay. For the multiplex PCR, a mixture combining 60 forward primers for TCR Vbeta segments and 13 reverse primers for TCR Jbeta segments was used. TCRdb stores this immuneACCESS table with in-frame sequences only. Part of the clones is absent; in the studies checked, under half of the shortfall reflects unresolved V genes, and no reason is known for the rest. The sample records over 120,000 clones, about 76% of which are singletons. The top ten constitute 3% to 5% of the sample. Material: PBMCs. The receptors here all came from a male donor in good health and CMV-seronegative.

This chain links TRBV7-2 with TRBJ2-7, with TRBD1 matching 7 bases. V shed 3 bases, J shed 6 bases, and the junction held 11 bases outside the gene matches. Per germline, CDR1 SGHTA and CDR2 FQGNSA. CDR3 length equals 15 residues. CDR3 sequence reads: CASSLGQRGLGEQYF. The CDR3 DNA reads TGTGCCAGCAGCTTGGGACAGAGGGGCTTGGGCGAGCAGTACTTC.

This clone showed up just a few times. J is TRBJ1-1 and V is TRBV11-3; no reliable D call. The CDR3 consists of 14 residues. Germline CDR1 is SGHNT and CDR2 is YENEEA. The ends were cut back, 5 bases at V and 1 base at J, with 11 bases in the middle. The DNA of the CDR3 is TGTGCCAGCAGCCCCGGTCGTTCGAACACTGAAGCTTTCTTT. This translates into CASSPGRSNTEAFF.

The chain uses TRBV18 and TRBJ1-1; 8 positions match TRBD1. The trim removed 0 bases at V and 0 bases at J, leaving 3 bases unmatched. The length of the CDR3 is 16 residues. Germline CDR1 KGHSH, CDR2 LQKENI. The CDR3 nucleotides read TGTGCCAGCTCACCACCCGGGACAGGCATGAACACTGAAGCTTTCTTT. It translates to CASSPPGTGMNTEAFF.

On this clone itself: Its ends do not fully match the called genes, so a read error is possible. The chain employs TRBV5-1 and TRBJ2-1; 8 bases line up with TRBD1. Germline loops: CDR1 SGHRS, CDR2 YFSETQ. This CDR3 is built from 15 residues. In DNA, the CDR3 is TGCGCCAGCAGTTTGGCGGGACAGGACTACAATGAGCAGTTCTTC. The encoded protein is CASSLAGQDYNEQFF.

The chain is built from TRBV9 and TRBJ2-2; D is possibly TRBD1 (5 bases). The CDR3 spans 17 residues. Trimming removed 0 bases from V and 0 bases from J, with 12 bases in between. CDR1 is SGDLS, CDR2 YYNGEE, per germline. The CDR3 DNA is TGTGCCAGCAGCGTAGTGGCAGGGAACGCGAACACCGGGGAGCTGTTTTTT. It is translated as CASSVVAGNANTGELFF.

This clone has a handful of counts. The chain employs TRBV6-5 and TRBJ2-7; tentatively, D is TRBD2 (5 bases). Trimming shortened V by 10 bases and J by 0 bases, and 13 bases separated the two germline ends. CDR3 length: 13 amino acids. CDR1 is MNHEY and CDR2 is SVGAGI in the germline V gene. In nucleotides, the CDR3 is TGTGCCACCAGAGAGGGTAGCTCCTACGAGCAGTACTTC. Its protein product is CATREGSSYEQYF.

The chain has TRBV7-8 and TRBJ2-2; 7 nucleotides align to TRBD2. Germline-derived CDR1 and CDR2 are SGHVS and FQNEAQ. The V gene end was trimmed by 2 bases and the J gene end by 3 bases; junction bases not matched to a gene: 3. The CDR3 is 15 amino acids. CDR3 coding DNA: TGTGCCAGCAGCTTATCGGGGGGAGACACCGGGGAGCTGTTTTTT. Its protein product is CASSLSGGDTGELFF.

The V call is TRBV18, the J call TRBJ2-5, with 12 bases identical to TRBD2. CDR1 KGHSH and CDR2 LQKENI come from the germline V gene. There are 15 residues in the CDR3. J was trimmed by 4 bases and V by 2 bases; bases with no gene match: 2. CDR3 protein: CASSPSSGRGETQYF. CDR3 nucleotide sequence: TGTGCCAGCTCACCATCTAGCGGGAGGGGAGAGACCCAGTACTTC.